This T cell receptor beta chain was recovered during a study of blood T cell repertoires in COVID-19. About the study: The cDNA or gDNA used as material had been derived from T cells, B-cell-depleted T cells, or PBMCs.

Original processing methods: Nucleated cell counts were estimated from reference gene primer amplification. Assay: immunoSEQ multiplex PCR; the TCRdb copy retains only in-frame clones and omits some. V, J and clone size were drawn from that table, and D and trimming were deduced from the DNA. Among over 65,000 clones, approximately 79% were seen once, and the ten largest hold 15% to 20%. V lost 6 bases and J lost 6; bases outside the gene matches: 4. Germline-derived CDR1 and CDR2 are MNHEY and SVGAGI. There are 14 residues in the CDR3. Sequences were obtained from peripheral blood. The rearrangement links TRBV6-5 to TRBJ2-2; TRBD2 matches at 10 bases. This clonotype was obtained from an older man with active COVID-19. The CDR3 DNA is TGTGCCAGCAGACTTCTAGCGGGGGCCGGGGAGCTGTTTTTT. It yields the protein CASRLLAGAGELFF.